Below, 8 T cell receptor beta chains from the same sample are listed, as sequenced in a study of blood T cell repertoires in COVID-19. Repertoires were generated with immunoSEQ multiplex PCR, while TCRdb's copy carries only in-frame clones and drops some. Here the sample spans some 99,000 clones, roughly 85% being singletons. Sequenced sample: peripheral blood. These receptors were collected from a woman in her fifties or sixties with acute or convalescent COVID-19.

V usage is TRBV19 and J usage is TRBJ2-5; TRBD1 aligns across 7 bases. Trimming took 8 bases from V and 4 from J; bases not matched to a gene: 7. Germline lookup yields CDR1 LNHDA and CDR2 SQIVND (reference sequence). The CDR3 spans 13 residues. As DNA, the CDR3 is TGTGCCAGTTCCCAGGGGGACGGAGAGACCCAGTACTTC. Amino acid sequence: CASSQGDGETQYF.

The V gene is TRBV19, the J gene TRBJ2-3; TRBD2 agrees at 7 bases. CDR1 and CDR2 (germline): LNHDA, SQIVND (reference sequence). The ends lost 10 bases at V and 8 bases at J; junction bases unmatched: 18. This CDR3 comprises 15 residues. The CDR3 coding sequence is TGTGCCACCACGGCACGGCGGGGTGGGGAGGGTACGCAGTATTTT. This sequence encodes CATTARRGGEGTQYF.

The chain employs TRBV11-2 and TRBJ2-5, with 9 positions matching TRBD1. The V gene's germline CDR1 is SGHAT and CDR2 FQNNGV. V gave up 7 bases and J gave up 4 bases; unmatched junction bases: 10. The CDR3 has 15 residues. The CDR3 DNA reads TGTGCCAGCACCCCGGGACAGGGAGATCGAGAGACCCAGTACTTC. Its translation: CASTPGQGDRETQYF.

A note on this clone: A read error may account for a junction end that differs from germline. The CDR3 loop is CASSQDRTGGDF. CDR3 DNA sequence: TGTGCCAGCAGCCAAGATAGGACAGGGGGAGATTTC. The V call is TRBV3-1 (or the pseudogene TRBV3-2), the J call TRBJ2-7, with 10 bases identical to TRBD1. This CDR3 region has 12 residues. The germline V gene has CDR1 LGHDT and CDR2 YNNKEL (reference sequence).

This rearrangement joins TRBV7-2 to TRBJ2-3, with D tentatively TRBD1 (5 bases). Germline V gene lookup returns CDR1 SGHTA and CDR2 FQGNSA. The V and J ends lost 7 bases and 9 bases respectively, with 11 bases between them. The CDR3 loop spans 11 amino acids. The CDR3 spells CASTWAGTQYF. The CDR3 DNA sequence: TGTGCCAGCACTTGGGCAGGGACGCAGTATTTT.

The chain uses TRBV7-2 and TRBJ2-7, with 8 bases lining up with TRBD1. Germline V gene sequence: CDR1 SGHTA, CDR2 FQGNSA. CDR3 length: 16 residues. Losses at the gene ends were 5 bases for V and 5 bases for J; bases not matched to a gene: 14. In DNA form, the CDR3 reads TGTGCCAGCAGCACGCCCCTTGGACAGGGACGTAACGAGCAGTACTTC. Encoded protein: CASSTPLGQGRNEQYF. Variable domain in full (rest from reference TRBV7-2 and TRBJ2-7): GAGVSQSPSNKVTEKGKDVELRCDPISGHTALYWYRQSLGQGLEFLIYFQGNSAPDKSGLPSDRFSAERTGGSVSTLTIQRTQQEDSAVYLCASSTPLGQGRNEQYFGPGTRLTVT.

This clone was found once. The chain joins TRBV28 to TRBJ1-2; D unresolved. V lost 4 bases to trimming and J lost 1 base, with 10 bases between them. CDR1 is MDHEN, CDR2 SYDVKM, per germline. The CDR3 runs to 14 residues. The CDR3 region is CASSYLVGNYGYTF. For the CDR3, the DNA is TGTGCCAGCAGTTACCTGGTCGGTAACTATGGCTACACCTTC.

This CDR3 is CASSLQGQGPYGYTF. CDR3 DNA sequence: TGTGCCAGCAGCTTGCAAGGCCAGGGCCCCTATGGCTACACCTTC. The rearrangement joins TRBV5-4 to TRBJ1-2, with D tentatively TRBD1 (5 bases). Germline lookup yields CDR1 SGHNT and CDR2 YYREEE (reference sequence). V lost 1 base to trimming and J lost 4 bases, with 14 bases between them. This CDR3 comprises 15 residues.